What follows are 30 T cell receptor beta chains derived from one specimen sequenced in a study of T-cell reconstitution after alpha-beta-depleted transplantation in children. The TCRbeta library incorporated unique molecular identifiers. MiXCR, applied by TCRdb to the PCR reads, yields one record per CDR3 protein. Of some 500,000 distinct CDR3 sequences in the sample, over 25% were seen once. The source was PBMCs from the stem cell graft donor, collected from the stem cell graft. These receptors were taken from a human donor who donated a stem cell graft to a child with aplastic anemia.

The chain has TRBV30 and TRBJ1-2; 8 nucleotides line up with TRBD1. With 0 bases clipped from V and 8 bases from J, the junction kept 11 bases outside the gene matches. This CDR3 comprises 15 residues. CDR1 and CDR2 from the germline V gene are GTSNPN and SVGIG (reference sequence). CDR3 DNA sequence: TGTGCCTGGAGTGTAACGGGGCAGGGGGCCGTAGGCTACACCTTC. Residues: CAWSVTGQGAVGYTF. Combining the CDR3 with reference TRBV30 and TRBJ1-2 gives the whole variable domain SQTIHQWPATLVQPVGSPLSLECTVEGTSNPNLYWYRQAAGRGLQLLFYSVGIGQISSEVPQNLSASRPQDRQFILSSKKLLLSDSGFYLCAWSVTGQGAVGYTFGSGTRLTVV.

The CDR3 DNA is TGTGCCAGTGCCCGGAGCTCCTACGAGCAGTACTTC. This encodes CASARSSYEQYF. The chain carries TRBV6-5 and TRBJ2-7, with D unresolved. Trimming took 9 bases from V and 0 from J, leaving 9 bases between them. Germline V CDR1 and CDR2: MNHEY, SVGAGI. The CDR3 runs 12 residues.

The chain combines TRBV5-1 with TRBJ2-3; 10 bases align to TRBD2. The junction had 9 bases not matched to a gene; V was cut back by 3 bases and J by 5 bases. This CDR3 spans 16 amino acids. Germline CDR1 reads SGHRS; CDR2 reads YFSETQ. This CDR3 reads CASSSLAGGSIDTQYF. The CDR3 DNA follows: TGCGCCAGCAGCTCCTTAGCGGGAGGTTCAATAGATACGCAGTATTTT.

On this clonotype: A junction end diverges from the germline sequence, so it may reflect a read error. The chain is built from TRBV5-1 and TRBJ1-1; D unresolved. CDR3 length equals 14 residues. Per germline, CDR1 SGHRS and CDR2 YFSETQ. The CDR3 sequence is CAISLGLVSTEAFF. The DNA of the CDR3 is TGCGCCATCAGCTTGGGTCTGGTTAGTACTGAAGCTTTCTTT.

The chain carries TRBV18 and TRBJ2-7, with D possibly being TRBD1 (6 bases). Germline values: CDR1 KGHSH, CDR2 LQKENI. Trimming cost V 6 bases and J 0 bases, with 15 bases left between them. The CDR3 runs to 15 residues. The CDR3 reads CASSLSEDSSYEQYF. Here the CDR3 DNA reads TGTGCCAGCTCCCTCAGCGAGGACAGCTCCTACGAGCAGTACTTC. Complete variable domain (other parts from reference TRBV18 and TRBJ2-7): NAGVMQNPRHLVRRRGQEARLRCSPMKGHSHVYWYRQLPEEGLKFMVYLQKENIIDESGMPKERFSAEFPKEGPSILRIQQVVRGDSAAYFCASSLSEDSSYEQYFGPGTRLTVT.

The sample holds a few counts of this clonotype. The rearrangement links TRBV30 to TRBJ2-6; weak D call: TRBD1 (5 bases). The CDR3 runs 16 residues. Germline V gene lookup returns CDR1 GTSNPN and CDR2 SVGIG (reference sequence). Trimming left V 3 bases short and J 3 bases short, with 15 bases between. The CDR3 is CAWSHDRVGGANVLTF. The CDR3 DNA reads TGTGCCTGGAGCCATGACAGAGTCGGTGGGGCCAACGTCCTGACTTTC.

The gene calls are TRBV6-5 and TRBJ2-7; no clear D. From germline, CDR1 is MNHEY and CDR2 SVGAGI. Trimming cost V 4 bases and J 3 bases, with 16 bases left between them. This CDR3 spans 15 amino acids. CDR3 residues: CASSSLALGDYEQYF. DNA for the CDR3: TGTGCCAGCAGTTCATTGGCCCTAGGAGACTACGAGCAGTACTTC.

This clonotype was counted a few times. The V gene is TRBV9, the J gene TRBJ2-1, with 7 bases lining up with TRBD2. The V segment lost 0 bases and the J segment 6 bases; nucleotides outside the gene matches: 6. The CDR3 runs to 15 residues. Germline V gene lookup returns CDR1 SGDLS and CDR2 YYNGEE. The CDR3 loop reads CASSVAGGFPNEQFF. The DNA for the CDR3 is TGTGCCAGCAGCGTAGCGGGAGGATTCCCCAATGAGCAGTTCTTC.

V gene TRBV5-1 combines with J gene TRBJ2-7; D is tentatively TRBD1 or TRBD2 (5 bases each). Per germline, CDR1 SGHRS and CDR2 YFSETQ. This CDR3 has 14 amino acids. Trimming stripped 0 bases from V and 2 bases from J, with 9 bases between. For the CDR3, the DNA is TGCGCCAGCAGCTTGGTTCGGGGACCCTACGAGCAGTACTTC. Its protein is CASSLVRGPYEQYF.

The chain employs TRBV29-1 and TRBJ2-7, with TRBD2 matching over 10 bases. V dropped 8 bases and J dropped 6; count of bases not matched to a gene: 7. From germline, CDR1 is SQVTM and CDR2 ANQGSEA. The CDR3 sequence is 12 residues long. CDR3 sequence: CSILAGGGEQYV. The DNA for the CDR3 is TGCAGCATATTAGCGGGAGGTGGCGAGCAGTACGTC.

This clonotype was seen a few times. This chain links TRBV28 with TRBJ2-5; 7 nucleotides line up with TRBD2. The CDR3 is 17 residues long. From germline, CDR1 is MDHEN and CDR2 SYDVKM. Trimming took 6 bases from V and 2 from J; bases not matched to a gene: 15. CDR3 coding DNA: TGTGCCAGCAGAGGAAGAAGCGGGATAAGGGGTCAAGAGACCCAGTACTTC. This codes for CASRGRSGIRGQETQYF.

This clonotype was seen more than once but under ten times. The genes are TRBV12-3 or TRBV12-4 and TRBJ1-4; no clear D gene. V was clipped by 4 bases and J by 0 bases, with 6 bases between them. This CDR3 has 14 residues. The CDR3 DNA is TGTGCCAGCAGTTGGACGGCAACTAATGAAAAACTGTTTTTT. It translates to CASSWTATNEKLFF.

This clonotype was found a few times. Here the CDR3 reads CASSPQGGRVKEQYF. In DNA form, the CDR3 reads TGTGCCAGCAGCCCTCAAGGGGGCAGGGTCAAGGAGCAGTACTTC. The chain joins TRBV7-2 to TRBJ2-7; 7 nucleotides match TRBD1. CDR1 is SGHTA and CDR2 is FQGNSA in the germline V gene. Unmatched junction bases numbered 14, after V lost 5 bases and J lost 7 bases. The CDR3 covers 15 residues.

The gene calls are TRBV20-1 and TRBJ2-7, with TRBD2 identical over 10 bases. The V and J ends lost 3 bases and 2 bases, in that order; junction bases with no gene match: 4. The germline CDR1 and CDR2 sequences are DFQATT and SNEGSKA (reference sequence). The CDR3 runs to 14 residues. The CDR3 spells CSASSSGGPYEQYF. The DNA of the CDR3 is TGCAGTGCTAGCTCTAGCGGGGGACCCTACGAGCAGTACTTC.

This clonotype occurred a few times. The rearrangement uses TRBV10-2 and TRBJ2-1, with 8 bases that match TRBD2. The CDR3 is made up of 15 amino acids. V lost 3 bases to trimming and J lost 6 bases; unmatched junction nucleotides: 7. The germline CDR1 and CDR2 sequences are WSHSY and SAAADI. The CDR3 nucleotides read TGCGCCAGCAGTGACGGCGGGAGGATGGGCAATGAGCAGTTCTTC. It codes for CASSDGGRMGNEQFF.

The V call is TRBV4-3, the J call TRBJ2-3; no clear D. This CDR3 contains 14 residues. V was shortened by 1 base and J by 2 bases, with 7 bases between the two germline ends. Germline loops: CDR1 LGHNA, CDR2 YSLEER. Here the CDR3 reads CASSQGYDTDTQYF. In nucleotides, the CDR3 is TGCGCCAGCAGCCAAGGGTACGACACAGATACGCAGTATTTT.

This chain uses TRBV29-1 with TRBJ2-3; TRBD2 matches 7 bases. V shed 7 bases and J 4 bases; nucleotides not matched to a gene: 14. Germline V gene sequence: CDR1 SQVTM, CDR2 ANQGSEA. This CDR3 region has 15 residues. The CDR3 spells CSAVRAGVPADTQYF. The CDR3 bases are TGCAGCGCCGTCCGGGCGGGAGTACCGGCAGATACGCAGTATTTT.

V gene TRBV4-2 combines with J gene TRBJ2-2, with a tentative D call TRBD1 (5 bases). The CDR3 length is 13 residues. In germline, CDR1 is LGHNA, CDR2 YNFKEQ. V dropped 0 bases and J dropped 13 bases, with 12 bases sitting between them. The chain's CDR3 is CASSQEGAGSLFF. In nucleotides, the CDR3 is TGTGCCAGCAGCCAAGAAGGGGCTGGGTCGCTGTTTTTT.

The gene calls are TRBV20-1 and TRBJ2-3, with 7 bases lining up with TRBD2. The junction had 5 bases not matched to a gene; V was cut back by 8 bases and J by 6 bases. Germline V gene data show CDR1 as DFQATT and CDR2 as SNEGSKA (reference sequence). CDR3 length equals 11 residues. The CDR3 DNA sequence: TGCAGTAAGGGGCGGGGGGATACGCAGTATTTT. Translated, it gives CSKGRGDTQYF.

In its sample, this clonotype was seen once. The chain has TRBV18 and TRBJ2-7, with 8 nucleotides matching TRBD1. This CDR3 has 15 amino acids. The germline V gene encodes CDR1 KGHSH and CDR2 LQKENI. The junction had 11 bases not matched to a gene; V was cut back by 6 bases and J by 4 bases. The CDR3 DNA follows: TGTGCCAGCTCCGTTCTCGGGACAGGAGGTTACGAGCAGTACTTC. As protein: CASSVLGTGGYEQYF. The entire variable domain, with the rest obtained from reference TRBV18 and TRBJ2-7, is as follows: NAGVMQNPRHLVRRRGQEARLRCSPMKGHSHVYWYRQLPEEGLKFMVYLQKENIIDESGMPKERFSAEFPKEGPSILRIQQVVRGDSAAYFCASSVLGTGGYEQYFGPGTRLTVT.

The chain joins TRBV20-1 to TRBJ2-3, with TRBD2 as a possible D gene (6 bases). Looked up from germline, CDR1 is DFQATT and CDR2 is SNEGSKA (reference sequence). V lost 7 bases, J lost 2 bases, and 16 bases lay in between. This CDR3 has 14 residues. The CDR3 DNA reads TGCAGTGGACGGGACTGGCAAACCACAGATACGCAGTATTTT. The encoded protein is CSGRDWQTTDTQYF.

This clonotype was observed a handful of times. The chain couples TRBV5-1 to TRBJ1-5, with D tentatively TRBD1 (5 bases). The germline V gene encodes CDR1 SGHRS and CDR2 YFSETQ. V lost 4 bases and J lost 7, with 15 bases in between. The CDR3 consists of 14 residues. CDR3 region: CASSLGPGGQPQHF. CDR3 in DNA: TGCGCCAGCAGCCTAGGGCCGGGGGGGCAGCCCCAGCATTTT.

The chain recombines TRBV7-2 with TRBJ2-3, with TRBD2 identical over 10 bases. This CDR3 comprises 18 residues. The V gene's germline CDR1 is SGHTA and CDR2 FQGNSA. J lost 4 bases, V lost 0 bases, and 10 bases had no gene match. CDR3 protein: CASSLAGRLAGVPDTQYF. In DNA, the CDR3 is TGTGCCAGCAGCTTAGCCGGGAGGCTAGCGGGAGTCCCAGATACGCAGTATTTT.

The chain carries TRBV29-1 and TRBJ2-3, with D possibly TRBD1 on 6 matching bases. V was pared by 8 bases and J by 0 bases, with 18 bases between. The CDR3 covers 15 residues. Germline CDR1 reads SQVTM; CDR2 reads ANQGSEA. The DNA of the CDR3 is TGCAGCACGTTTGGGGGCTTGGGGAGCACAGATACGCAGTATTTT. Protein product: CSTFGGLGSTDTQYF.

The chain links TRBV7-2 to TRBJ2-7; D might be TRBD1 or TRBD2, each matching 5 bases. Trimming removed 1 base at V and 2 bases at J, with 12 bases between. CDR1 and CDR2 (germline): SGHTA, FQGNSA. The CDR3 loop spans 15 amino acids. The CDR3 here is CASSLGDLRAYEQYF. CDR3 DNA sequence: TGTGCCAGCAGCTTAGGGGACCTGAGGGCCTACGAGCAGTACTTC.

The V and J genes are TRBV14 and TRBJ1-1; 8 bases fit TRBD1. Germline assignment: CDR1 SGHDN and CDR2 FVKESK. The CDR3 loop spans 14 amino acids. Trimming took 8 bases from V and 5 from J; bases not matched to a gene: 10. This CDR3 is CASRTGGLATEAFF. CDR3 sequence (DNA): TGTGCCAGCCGAACAGGGGGGCTGGCAACTGAAGCTTTCTTT. Filled out from reference TRBV14 and TRBJ1-1, the complete variable domain reads EAGVTQFPSHSVIEKGQTVTLRCDPISGHDNLYWYRRVMGKEIKFLLHFVKESKQDESGMPNNRFLAERTGGTYSTLKVQPAELEDSGVYFCASRTGGLATEAFFGQGTRLTVV.

The V and J genes are TRBV28 and TRBJ2-7; TRBD1 matches 10 bases. CDR3 length equals 16 residues. V was pared by 4 bases and J by 5 bases, with 11 bases of the junction left unmatched. CDR1 MDHEN and CDR2 SYDVKM come from the germline V gene. The CDR3 spells CASSSYQGQGSDEQYF. The CDR3 DNA reads as TGTGCCAGCAGTTCCTATCAGGGACAGGGGAGCGACGAGCAGTACTTC.

This sequence joins TRBV5-1 and TRBJ2-2; D ambiguous. Trimming took 0 bases from V and 0 from J, leaving 18 bases between them. The CDR3 extends over 19 amino acids. Germline V gives CDR1 SGHRS, CDR2 YFSETQ. CDR3 sequence reads: CASSLAIGRRHSNTGELFF. For the CDR3, the DNA is TGCGCCAGCAGCTTGGCGATTGGCAGGCGTCACTCGAACACCGGGGAGCTGTTTTTT.

This clonotype has more than one count but fewer than ten. The chain combines TRBV13 with TRBJ1-4, with D tentatively TRBD1 (5 bases). CDR1 PRHDT and CDR2 FYEKMQ come from the germline V gene (reference sequence). V shed 5 bases and J shed 7 bases, with 14 bases lying between them. The CDR3 consists of 14 residues. The CDR3 reads CASSRRGVGEKLFF. The DNA of the CDR3 is TGTGCCAGCAGCCGAAGAGGGGTGGGTGAAAAACTGTTTTTT.

Only a few counts were recorded for this clonotype. The J gene is TRBJ1-1, the V gene TRBV29-1; D call uncertain. The CDR3 is 13 residues long. Germline V lookup: CDR1 SQVTM, CDR2 ANQGSEA. V lost 7 bases, J lost 5 bases, and 17 bases lay in between. CDR3 protein: CSAFWERGTEAFF. The CDR3 nucleotides read TGCAGCGCGTTTTGGGAAAGAGGGACTGAAGCTTTCTTT.